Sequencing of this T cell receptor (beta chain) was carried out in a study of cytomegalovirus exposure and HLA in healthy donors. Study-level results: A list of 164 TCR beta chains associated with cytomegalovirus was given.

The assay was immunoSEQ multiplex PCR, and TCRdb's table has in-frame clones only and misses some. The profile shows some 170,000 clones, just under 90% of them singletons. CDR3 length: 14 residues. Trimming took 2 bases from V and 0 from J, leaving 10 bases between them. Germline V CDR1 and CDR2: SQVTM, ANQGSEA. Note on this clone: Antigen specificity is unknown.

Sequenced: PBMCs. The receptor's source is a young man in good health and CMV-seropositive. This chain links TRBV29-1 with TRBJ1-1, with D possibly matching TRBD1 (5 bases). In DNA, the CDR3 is TGCAGCGTTGAAATGGGGGGGTTGAACACTGAAGCTTTCTTT. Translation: CSVEMGGLNTEAFF.